The clone carrying this T cell receptor beta chain was counted a few times. J lost 3 bases, V lost 4 bases, and 14 bases had no gene match. Germline-derived CDR1 and CDR2 are MNHNS and SASEGT. This CDR3 has 19 amino acids. These data are taken from a study of shared clonotypes between healthy human individuals. Each PCR replicate from the sorted subsets contained 150 to 250 ng DNA, which is about 31,000 T cell genomes. As processed by the authors: ImmunoSEQ sequences covered only the junction and lacked quality scores; filtering therefore differed. Measured with immunoSEQ multiplex PCR; TCRdb has only the in-frame clones, and not every one. The V and J calls and clone size come from that table; D and trimming were worked out from the DNA. The sample yields some 200,000 clones, over 60% seen once.

Sequenced: memory CD4+ T cells sorted from blood. The sample's subset: CD45RA-negative fraction. The chain recombines TRBV6-1 with TRBJ2-7; 14 bases are a match to TRBD2. The sequence was collected from a man aged 25 to 40 in good health. The CDR3 region is CASSGRPGLAGESLYEQYF. The CDR3 bases are TGTGCCAGCAGTGGCCGACCGGGACTAGCGGGAGAAAGTCTCTACGAGCAGTACTTC.